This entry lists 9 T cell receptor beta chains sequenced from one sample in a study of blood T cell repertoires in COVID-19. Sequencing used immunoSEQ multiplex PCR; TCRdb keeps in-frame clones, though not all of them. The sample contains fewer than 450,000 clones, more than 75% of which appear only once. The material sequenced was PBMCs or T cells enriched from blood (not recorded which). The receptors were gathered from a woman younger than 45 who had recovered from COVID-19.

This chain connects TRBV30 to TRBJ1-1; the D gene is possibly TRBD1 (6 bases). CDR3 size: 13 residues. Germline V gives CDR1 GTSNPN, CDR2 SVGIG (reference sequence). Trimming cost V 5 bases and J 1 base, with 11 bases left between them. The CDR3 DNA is TGTGCCTGGGGGGGGCCGGCGAACACTGAAGCTTTCTTT. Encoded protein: CAWGGPANTEAFF.

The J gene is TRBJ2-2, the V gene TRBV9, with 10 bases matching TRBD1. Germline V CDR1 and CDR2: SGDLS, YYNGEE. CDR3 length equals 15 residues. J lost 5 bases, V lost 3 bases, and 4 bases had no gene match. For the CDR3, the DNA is TGTGCCAGCAGCGCCCGGGGACAGGGGACCGGGGAGCTGTTTTTT. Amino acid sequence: CASSARGQGTGELFF.

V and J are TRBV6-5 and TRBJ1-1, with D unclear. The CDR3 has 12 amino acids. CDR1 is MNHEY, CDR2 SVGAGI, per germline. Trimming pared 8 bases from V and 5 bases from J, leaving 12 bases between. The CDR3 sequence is CASVREDTEAFF. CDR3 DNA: TGTGCCAGCGTGCGGGAGGATACTGAAGCTTTCTTT.

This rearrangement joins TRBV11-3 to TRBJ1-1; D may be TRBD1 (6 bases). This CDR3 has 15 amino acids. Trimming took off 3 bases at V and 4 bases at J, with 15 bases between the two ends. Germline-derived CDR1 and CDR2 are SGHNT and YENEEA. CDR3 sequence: CASSFTGTPATEAFF. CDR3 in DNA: TGTGCCAGCAGCTTCACAGGGACCCCGGCCACTGAAGCTTTCTTT.

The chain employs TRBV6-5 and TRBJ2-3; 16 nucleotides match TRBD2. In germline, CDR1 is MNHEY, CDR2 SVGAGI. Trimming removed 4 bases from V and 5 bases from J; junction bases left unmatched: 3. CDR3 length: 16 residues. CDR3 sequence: CASSWGLAGGKDTQYF. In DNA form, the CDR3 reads TGTGCCAGCAGTTGGGGACTAGCGGGGGGGAAAGATACGCAGTATTTT.

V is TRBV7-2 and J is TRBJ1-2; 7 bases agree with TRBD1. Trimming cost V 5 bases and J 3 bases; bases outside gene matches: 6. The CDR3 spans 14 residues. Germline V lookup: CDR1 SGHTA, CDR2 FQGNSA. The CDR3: CASSASTGDYGYTF. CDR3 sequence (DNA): TGTGCCAGCAGCGCAAGCACAGGGGACTATGGCTACACCTTC.

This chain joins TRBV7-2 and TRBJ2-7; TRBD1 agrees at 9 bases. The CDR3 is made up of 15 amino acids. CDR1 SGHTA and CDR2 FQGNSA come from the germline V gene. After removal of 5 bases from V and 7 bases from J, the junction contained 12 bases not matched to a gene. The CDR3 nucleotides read TGTGCCAGCAGCCCGCCGGGACAGGGAATGAAGGAGCAGTACTTC. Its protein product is CASSPPGQGMKEQYF.

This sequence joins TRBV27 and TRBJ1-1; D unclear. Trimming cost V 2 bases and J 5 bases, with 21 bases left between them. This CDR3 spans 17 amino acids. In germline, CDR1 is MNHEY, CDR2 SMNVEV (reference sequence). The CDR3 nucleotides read TGTGCCAGCAGTTTACGAGGAATGGCCCCCCGAAGAACTGAAGCTTTCTTT. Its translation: CASSLRGMAPRRTEAFF.

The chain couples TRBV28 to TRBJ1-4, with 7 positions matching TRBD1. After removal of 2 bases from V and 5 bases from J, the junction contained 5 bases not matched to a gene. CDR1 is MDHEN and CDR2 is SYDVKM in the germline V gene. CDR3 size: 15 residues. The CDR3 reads CASSLTGQLNEKLFF. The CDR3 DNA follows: TGTGCCAGCAGTTTAACGGGACAGTTAAATGAAAAACTGTTTTTT. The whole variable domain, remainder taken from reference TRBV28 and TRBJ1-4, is DVKVTQSSRYLVKRTGEKVFLECVQDMDHENMFWYRQDPGLGLRLIYFSYDVKMKEKGDIPEGYSVSREKKERFSLILESASTNQTSMYLCASSLTGQLNEKLFFGSGTQLSVL.